Following are 17 T cell receptor beta chains from one sample sequenced in a study of T cells in localized non-small cell lung cancer. Profiled with immunoSEQ multiplex PCR; TCRdb holds only in-frame clones, not every one. The sample lists some 90,000 clones; 87% were seen once. The sample was peripheral blood, taken before any cancer treatment. These receptors came from a man aged 35-69 years with stage I squamous cell lung carcinoma.

The chain joins TRBV5-5 to TRBJ1-4, with unresolved D. V gave up 2 bases and J gave up 5 bases, with 7 bases separating them. Germline V lookup: CDR1 SGHKS, CDR2 YYEKEE (reference sequence). The CDR3 contains 13 residues. CDR3 protein: CASSFGLNEKLFF. DNA of the CDR3: TGTGCCAGCAGCTTTGGGCTCAATGAAAAACTGTTTTTT.

This clone was found once. The V and J genes are TRBV29-1 and TRBJ1-4; 9 nucleotides match TRBD1. The junction had 5 bases not matched to a gene; V was cut back by 5 bases and J by 7 bases. The CDR3 is 13 residues long. Germline assignment: CDR1 SQVTM and CDR2 ANQGSEA. The CDR3: CSVTGGAVEKLFF. DNA of the CDR3: TGCAGCGTTACAGGGGGCGCGGTTGAAAAACTGTTTTTT.

V is TRBV5-8 and J is TRBJ2-3; maybe TRBD2 (5 bases). Germline assignment: CDR1 SGHTS and CDR2 YDEGEE. Between the trimmed V and J ends, which lost 6 bases and 2 bases, there was a span of 16 bases. This CDR3 is 15 amino acids long. DNA for the CDR3: TGTGCCAGCACCCCGGTCGGGGTTCCCACAGATACGCAGTATTTT. It translates to CASTPVGVPTDTQYF.

This clone was seen a single time. The chain uses TRBV18 and TRBJ1-4; no reliable D call. The CDR3 has 16 amino acids. Trimming took 2 bases from V and 0 from J, leaving 10 bases between them. In germline, CDR1 is KGHSH, CDR2 LQKENI. The CDR3: CASSPGLITTNEKLFF. The CDR3 DNA sequence: TGTGCCAGCTCACCAGGACTGATCACAACTAATGAAAAACTGTTTTTT.

The rearrangement links TRBV19 to TRBJ2-6; D is perhaps TRBD1 or TRBD2 (5 bases each). The CDR3 is made up of 16 amino acids. Germline values: CDR1 LNHDA, CDR2 SQIVND (reference sequence). The ends were cut back, 6 bases at V and 0 bases at J, with 12 bases in the middle. The chain's CDR3 is CASRGEGLSGANVLTF. The CDR3 bases are TGTGCCAGTAGGGGGGAAGGTCTCTCTGGGGCCAACGTCCTGACTTTC.

In its sample, this clone was seen once. This sequence joins TRBV2 and TRBJ1-3; D ambiguous. V was pared by 5 bases and J by 0 bases, with 8 bases between. The CDR3 spans 14 residues. Germline CDR1 is SNHLY and CDR2 is FYNNEI. The CDR3 region is CASSISFSGNTIYF. CDR3 bases: TGTGCCAGCAGTATAAGTTTCTCTGGAAACACCATATATTTT.

The chain joins TRBV2 to TRBJ1-3; D perhaps matches TRBD1 (5 bases). There are 15 residues in the CDR3. Germline CDR1 SNHLY, CDR2 FYNNEI. Trimming left V 4 bases short and J 2 bases short, with 12 bases between. CDR3: CASSGTGLAGNTIYF. CDR3 coding DNA: TGTGCCAGCAGTGGTACGGGGCTGGCTGGAAACACCATATATTTT.

The chain is built from TRBV4-1 and TRBJ2-4; no clear D gene. This CDR3 has 16 residues. CDR1 is MGHRA and CDR2 is YSYEKL in the germline V gene. Trimming took off 1 base at V and 0 bases at J, with 10 bases between the two ends. For the CDR3, the DNA is TGCGCCAGCAGCCAAGCTTACCCCATAGCCAAAAACATTCAGTACTTC. Protein product: CASSQAYPIAKNIQYF.

The J gene is TRBJ1-6, the V gene TRBV6-1; possibly TRBD1 for D (5 bases). The V gene's germline CDR1 is MNHNS and CDR2 SASEGT. Trimming pared 3 bases from V and 5 bases from J, leaving 5 bases between. The CDR3 has 13 amino acids. The CDR3 coding sequence is TGTGCCAGCAGTGACAGGGATAATTCACCCCTCCACTTT. Residues: CASSDRDNSPLHF.

The genes are TRBV6-5 and TRBJ2-4; TRBD1 matches at 7 bases. The CDR3 runs 15 residues. V shed 6 bases and J 4 bases; nucleotides not matched to a gene: 9. CDR1 MNHEY and CDR2 SVGAGI come from the germline V gene. The CDR3 DNA follows: TGTGCCAGCAGCCTTACCCGGGACAGAAAAAACATTCAGTACTTC. Its translation is CASSLTRDRKNIQYF.

The CDR3 DNA reads as TGTGCCAGCGTGTCATGGGGAGGGAGGACTGAAGCTTTCTTT. Translated: CASVSWGGRTEAFF. J is TRBJ1-1 and V is TRBV27; no definite D call. Germline V gene sequence: CDR1 MNHEY, CDR2 SMNVEV (reference sequence). The CDR3 has 14 residues. V was trimmed by 8 bases and J by 5 bases, leaving 18 bases between them.

The rearrangement links TRBV5-6 to TRBJ1-6; 9 nucleotides line up with TRBD1. The CDR3 is 19 residues long. V shed 2 bases and J 3 bases; nucleotides not matched to a gene: 12. Germline V CDR1 and CDR2: SGHDT, YYEEEE. CDR3 DNA sequence: TGTGCCAGCAGCTTAACAGGGGGCGCATTTAACGACTATAATTCACCCCTCCACTTT. It encodes CASSLTGGAFNDYNSPLHF.

The chain carries TRBV18 and TRBJ2-1, with no clear D. CDR3 size: 13 residues. Trimming cost V 2 bases and J 3 bases, with 5 bases left between them. Germline CDR1 is KGHSH and CDR2 is LQKENI. The CDR3: CASSPDNYNEQFF. The CDR3, as DNA: TGTGCCAGCTCACCAGACAACTACAATGAGCAGTTCTTC.

The gene calls are TRBV20-1 and TRBJ1-2; unclear D gene. Germline V gives CDR1 DFQATT, CDR2 SNEGSKA (reference sequence). The CDR3 runs to 11 residues. Trimming removed 3 bases from V and 5 bases from J, with 7 bases in between. As DNA, the CDR3 is TGCAGTGCTAGGCCAGCTTATGGCTACACCTTC. Its protein product is CSARPAYGYTF.

J is TRBJ1-5 and V is TRBV4-3; D is ambiguous. Germline CDR1 is LGHNA and CDR2 is YSLEER. There are 15 residues in the CDR3. V lost 0 bases and J 2 bases, leaving 8 bases between the germline ends. CDR3 region: CASSQEVVGNQPQHF. DNA for the CDR3: TGCGCCAGCAGCCAAGAGGTGGTAGGCAATCAGCCCCAGCATTTT.

The chain carries TRBV15 and TRBJ2-2, with D perhaps matching TRBD1 (6 bases). The germline V gene encodes CDR1 LNHNV and CDR2 YYDKDF (reference sequence). The V and J ends lost 0 bases and 4 bases respectively, with 12 bases between them. This CDR3 comprises 16 residues. In DNA form, the CDR3 reads TGTGCCACCAGCAGAGAATCGGCAGGGGTCACCGGGGAGCTGTTTTTT. Protein: CATSRESAGVTGELFF.

The chain links TRBV7-9 to TRBJ1-6; D is ambiguous. CDR1 and CDR2 (germline): SEHNR, FQNEAQ (reference sequence). Trimming removed 5 bases at V and 7 bases at J, with 12 bases between. The CDR3 has 14 amino acids. Written as DNA, the CDR3 is TGTGCCAGCAGCCACTCGCTCTCCAATTCACCCCTCCACTTT. This translates into CASSHSLSNSPLHF.